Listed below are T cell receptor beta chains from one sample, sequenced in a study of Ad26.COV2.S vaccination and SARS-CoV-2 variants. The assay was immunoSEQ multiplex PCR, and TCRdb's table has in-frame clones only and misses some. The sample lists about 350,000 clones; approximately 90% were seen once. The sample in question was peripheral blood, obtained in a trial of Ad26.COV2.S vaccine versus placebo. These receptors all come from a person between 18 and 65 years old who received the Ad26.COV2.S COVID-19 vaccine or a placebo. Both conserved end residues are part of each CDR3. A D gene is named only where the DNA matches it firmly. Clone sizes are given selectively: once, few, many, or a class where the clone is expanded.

TGTGCCAGCAGTATCACCAGCAATCAGCCCCAGCATTTT CASSITSNQPQHF 13 TRBJ1-5 TRBV27 few -
TGTGCCACCAGTGATAGACAGAGAGAGACAGATACGCAGTATTTT CATSDRQRETDTQYF 15 TRBJ2-3 TRBV24-1 - -
TGTGCTAGTGTGGGGTGGGAAACTAGCGGGAGGGAGAGCTCCTACAATGAGCAGTTCTTC CASVGWETSGRESSYNEQFF 20 TRBJ2-1 TRBV12-5 - TRBD2
TGTGCCAGCAGTTCAGTCGGGGCAACTAATGAAAAACTGTTTTTT CASSSVGATNEKLFF 15 TRBJ1-4 TRBV6-2/TRBV6-3 once -
TGTGCCAGTAGTATCCAGGGGGCCAGGGTAGATACGCAGTATTTT CASSIQGARVDTQYF 15 TRBJ2-3 TRBV19 - TRBD1
TGTGCCAGCAGCCGGACAGACTATGGCTACACCTTC CASSRTDYGYTF 12 TRBJ1-2 TRBV3-1/TRBV3-2 - -
TGTGCCAGCTCACCTGGACAGGGTAAATCCTACGAGCAGTACTTC CASSPGQGKSYEQYF 15 TRBJ2-7 TRBV18 - TRBD1
TGTGCCAGCTGCAGGTTGCAGAATGAAAAACTGTTTTTT CASCRLQNEKLFF 13 TRBJ1-4 TRBV6-5 - -
TGTGCCAGCAGTCAGGGGTGGTCTGGGGCCAACGTCCTGACTTTC CASSQGWSGANVLTF 15 TRBJ2-6 TRBV7-2 - -
TGTGCCAGCAGCCTGGGACCGCCAGAGCATGGTTCACCCCTCCACTTT CASSLGPPEHGSPLHF 16 TRBJ1-6 TRBV3-1/TRBV3-2 many -
TGTGCCAGCAGCGAGGGACTAGCGGGAGTGGTCGGGGAGCTGTTTTTT CASSEGLAGVVGELFF 16 TRBJ2-2 TRBV9 - TRBD2
TGTGCCAGCAGCCAAGATTCGTATTCGTGGGGGGGCAACGAGCAGTACTTC CASSQDSYSWGGNEQYF 17 TRBJ2-7 TRBV14 - -
TGTGCCAGCTCACCACCTGGGAGAACCTACGAGCAGTACTTC CASSPPGRTYEQYF 14 TRBJ2-7 TRBV18 - -
TGTGCCATCAGTGGACAGGGAGGGGGAAGCAATGAAAAACTGTTTTTT CAISGQGGGSNEKLFF 16 TRBJ1-4 TRBV10-3 - TRBD1
TGTGCCAGCAGCTTAGGTATCGGGCCAGATACGCAGTATTTT CASSLGIGPDTQYF 14 TRBJ2-3 TRBV7-2 - -
TGTGCCAGCAGTCAAGTAGATACGCAGTATTTT CASSQVDTQYF 11 TRBJ2-3 TRBV28 - -
TGTGCCAGCAGCAAATATGGGACAGGGGGTCAATATGGCTACACCTTC CASSKYGTGGQYGYTF 16 TRBJ1-2 TRBV13 few TRBD1
TGTGCCAGCAGTTTTGGCTATGGACAGCCCGGGGAGGAGACCCAGTACTTC CASSFGYGQPGEETQYF 17 TRBJ2-5 TRBV28 - -
TGTGCCAGCAGTAGCGGGGGGGCCACCGGGGAGCTGTTTTTT CASSSGGATGELFF 14 TRBJ2-2 TRBV6-2/TRBV6-3 - TRBD2
TGTGCCAGCAGTGAATGGGCAGAATTTAACACTGAAGCTTTCTTT CASSEWAEFNTEAFF 15 TRBJ1-1 TRBV2 - -
TGTGCCAGCGGGGGACAGAGCTCCTACGAGCAGTACTTC CASGGQSSYEQYF 13 TRBJ2-7 TRBV2 - TRBD1
TGTGCCAGCAGTTACCGTCCGGGAACGGGCACAGATACGCAGTATTTT CASSYRPGTGTDTQYF 16 TRBJ2-3 TRBV6-2/TRBV6-3 - -
TGTGCCAGTACCCAGCTAGCGGGGTTCACAGATACGCAGTATTTT CASTQLAGFTDTQYF 15 TRBJ2-3 TRBV19 - TRBD2
TGTGCCAGCAGATATACAGGGCCCGGGAACACTGAAGCTTTCTTT CASRYTGPGNTEAFF 15 TRBJ1-1 TRBV28 - -